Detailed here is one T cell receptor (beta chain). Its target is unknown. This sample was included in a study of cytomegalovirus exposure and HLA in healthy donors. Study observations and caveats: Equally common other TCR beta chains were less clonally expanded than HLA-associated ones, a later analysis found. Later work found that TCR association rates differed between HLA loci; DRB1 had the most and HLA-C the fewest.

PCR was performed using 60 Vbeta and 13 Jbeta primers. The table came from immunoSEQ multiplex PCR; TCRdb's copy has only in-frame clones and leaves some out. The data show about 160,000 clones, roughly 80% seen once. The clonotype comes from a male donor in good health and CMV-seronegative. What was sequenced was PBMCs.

The DNA for the CDR3 is TGCAGCGTTGCTACAGGTTCCTCCTACAATGAGCAGTTCTTC. It codes for CSVATGSSYNEQFF. The V call is TRBV29-1, the J call TRBJ2-1; TRBD1 is a possible D gene (5 bases). Trimming removed 4 bases from V and 0 bases from J, with 10 bases in between. In germline, CDR1 is SQVTM, CDR2 ANQGSEA. The CDR3 covers 14 residues.